This T cell receptor (beta chain) was identified during a study of shared clonotypes between healthy human individuals. Across the whole study: Each donor's CD8 memory used one plate, CD8 naive two, each CD4 subset three. General study results and limits: Only blood was sampled; tissue repertoires likely differ. In a few donors, around 5% of naive CD4 clonotypes appeared in common.

This CDR3 has 14 amino acids. V was shortened by 3 bases and J by 7 bases, with 15 bases between the two germline ends. From germline, CDR1 is SGHAT and CDR2 FQNNGV. Per the original data handling: Quality scores were absent from the junction-only immunoSEQ sequences, so filtering differed. The protocol was immunoSEQ multiplex PCR, while the TCRdb copy is restricted to in-frame clones and leaves out a portion. That table furnishes V, J and clone size, whereas the DNA furnished D and trimming. The profile shows 400,000 or so clones, 96% of them singletons. As concerns this clone: Antigen: not known.

The rearrangement links TRBV11-2 to TRBJ1-1; D may be TRBD1 (6 bases). Sequencing used memory CD8+ T cells sorted from blood. The subset was: CD45RO+ cells pooled with CCR7-negative TemRA cells. The TCR originated in a young man in good health. In DNA, the CDR3 is TGTGCCAGCAGCTTTGCTGGGGGGCGCCGTGAAGCTTTCTTT. It codes for CASSFAGGRREAFF.